The entry below gives a single T cell receptor (beta chain) sequence along with its context. Antigen: not known. PCR was performed using 60 Vbeta and 13 Jbeta primers. Measured with immunoSEQ multiplex PCR; TCRdb has only the in-frame clones, and not every one. The data contain tens of thousands of clones, approximately 68% of them seen just once; the ten biggest clones take up about a tenth. The data belong to a study of cytomegalovirus exposure and HLA in healthy donors. Study as a whole: There were 350 to 400 genotyped donors. Of these, 81% fell in the genetic ancestry cluster associated with self-reported Caucasian donors. Broader study findings: Immune exposure was documented only through CMV serostatus. TCR beta sequences reportedly predicted most subjects' HLA-A and HLA-B alleles accurately.

Per germline, CDR1 MGHRA and CDR2 YSYEKL. J lost 8 bases, V lost 1 base, and 4 bases had no gene match. The CDR3 has 13 amino acids. The chain joins TRBV4-1 to TRBJ1-2; 7 bases fit TRBD1. The sequence was collected from a woman aged 25-40 years in good health and CMV-seronegative. The sequenced sample was PBMCs. As DNA, the CDR3 is TGCGCCAGCAGCCAAGTACCAGGGGGAGGCTACACCTTC. Amino acid sequence: CASSQVPGGGYTF.